This record concerns one TCR beta chain sequence. One junction end does not reproduce the germline sequence, and a read error may be involved. The sample is drawn from a study of shared clonotypes between healthy human individuals. The CDR3 runs 16 residues. Germline CDR1 SEHNR, CDR2 FQNEAQ (reference sequence). Naive-designated CD8 cells lacked CD45RO, were positively enriched for CCR7, and omitted terminally differentiated effector memory CD45RA+ cells. Clones were read by immunoSEQ multiplex PCR, and TCRdb kept only the in-frame ones, dropping some. The repertoire holds a few million clones, with just under 95% as singletons.

Sequenced sample: naive CD8+ T cells from PBMCs. V and J are TRBV7-9 and TRBJ2-3; possibly TRBD1 for D (6 bases). The TCR was taken from a man between 18 and 35 years old in good health. Some clones in this sample may be carry-over from other donors' samples. CDR3 DNA sequence: TGTGCCAGCAGATTAGAACAGGGACGGTCTTCAGATACGCAGTATTTT. Its protein is CASRLEQGRSSDTQYF.